The 21 T cell receptor beta chains below come from one sample, sequenced in a study of cytomegalovirus exposure and HLA in healthy donors. PCR primers comprised 60 Vbeta and 13 Jbeta primers. Assay used: immunoSEQ multiplex PCR; TCRdb lists only in-frame clones, some missing. The table has approximately 150,000 clones, about two thirds seen once. The sample was PBMCs. The receptors stem from a woman aged 18-29 years in good health and CMV-seropositive.

This chain links TRBV7-3 with TRBJ2-5, with 7 bases identical to TRBD1. Germline V lookup: CDR1 SGHTA, CDR2 FQGTGA. The J segment lost 3 bases and the V segment lost 2 bases, leaving 6 bases of the junction unmatched. CDR3 length equals 15 residues. CDR3 protein: CASSLGQGVEETQYF. The CDR3 coding sequence is TGTGCCAGCAGCTTAGGGCAGGGGGTCGAAGAGACCCAGTACTTC.

As regards this clone: Its ends do not fully match the called genes, so a read error is possible. The chain links TRBV29-1 to TRBJ2-3; 7 nucleotides align to TRBD1. The germline gives CDR1 SQVTM, CDR2 ANQGSEA. CDR3 size: 13 residues. The CDR3, as DNA: TGCAGCGTTGTAGACAGGGCCACAGTTACGCAGTATTTT. Protein sequence: CSVVDRATVTQYF.

The V gene is TRBV29-1, the J gene TRBJ2-7; tentatively, D is TRBD2 (6 bases). The CDR3 consists of 14 residues. Germline V gene sequence: CDR1 SQVTM, CDR2 ANQGSEA. V was clipped by 6 bases and J by 2 bases, with 17 bases between them. Here the CDR3 DNA reads TGCAGCGTGGTACTTGCGGGAAAACCCTACGAGCAGTACTTC. Protein product: CSVVLAGKPYEQYF.

The V and J genes are TRBV7-2 and TRBJ2-7, with D maybe TRBD2 (5 bases). Trimming shortened V by 3 bases and J by 7 bases, and 13 bases separated the two germline ends. Germline-derived CDR1 and CDR2 are SGHTA and FQGNSA. The CDR3 has 13 residues. The CDR3 loop is CASSLSGVREQYF. The CDR3 coding sequence is TGTGCCAGCAGCTTGTCCGGGGTGAGGGAGCAGTACTTC.

The V call is TRBV29-1, the J call TRBJ2-2, with D unclear. CDR3 length: 12 amino acids. Trimming cost V 4 bases and J 5 bases, with 8 bases left between them. Germline loops: CDR1 SQVTM, CDR2 ANQGSEA. CDR3 sequence (DNA): TGCAGCGTTGTTCAGGTGACCGGGGAGCTGTTTTTT. Amino acid sequence: CSVVQVTGELFF.

The CDR3 loop reads CASSLRRDLYNEQFF. As DNA, the CDR3 is TGTGCCAGCAGTTTACGGCGGGACCTATACAATGAGCAGTTCTTC. The V and J genes are TRBV27 and TRBJ2-1; maybe TRBD2 (6 bases). Trimming cost V 2 bases and J 4 bases, with 12 bases left between them. This CDR3 spans 15 amino acids. Looked up from germline, CDR1 is MNHEY and CDR2 is SMNVEV (reference sequence).

The chain has TRBV5-1 and TRBJ2-5; 10 nucleotides agree with TRBD2. V lost 6 bases and J lost 5; bases outside the gene matches: 7. The germline V gene has CDR1 SGHRS and CDR2 YFSETQ. This CDR3 spans 14 amino acids. Written as DNA, the CDR3 is TGCGCCAGCAACCGACTAGCGGGCGGGGAGACCCAGTACTTC. Translating it yields CASNRLAGGETQYF. The full variable domain, completed using reference TRBV5-1 and TRBJ2-5, is KAGVTQTPRYLIKTRGQQVTLSCSPISGHRSVSWYQQTPGQGLQFLFEYFSETQRNKGNFPGRFSGRQFSNSRSEMNVSTLELGDSALYLCASNRLAGGETQYFGPGTRLLVL.

This clone was seen only a few times. The gene calls are TRBV9 and TRBJ2-7, with TRBD1 identical over 11 bases. The CDR3 contains 15 residues. The germline V gene encodes CDR1 SGDLS and CDR2 YYNGEE. V lost 4 bases and J lost 4; bases outside the gene matches: 7. The CDR3 DNA reads as TGTGCCAGCAGCCTTCACGGGGACAGGGGGTACGAGCAGTACTTC. Translating gives CASSLHGDRGYEQYF.

The chain combines TRBV11-2 with TRBJ2-3; 7 nucleotides agree with TRBD2. With 10 bases clipped from V and 5 bases from J, the junction kept 15 bases outside the gene matches. Germline lookup yields CDR1 SGHAT and CDR2 FQNNGV. The CDR3 spans 15 residues. The CDR3 DNA reads TGTGCCACCCAAGCTTTGCGGGAGCTTCTAGATACGCAGTATTTT. As protein: CATQALRELLDTQYF.

The chain is built from TRBV30 and TRBJ2-3; D gene uncertain. V lost 3 bases and J 2 bases, leaving 3 bases between the germline ends. The germline V gene encodes CDR1 GTSNPN and CDR2 SVGIG (reference sequence). The CDR3 covers 11 residues. This CDR3 reads CAWRYTDTQYF. The CDR3 DNA reads as TGTGCCTGGAGATACACAGATACGCAGTATTTT.

The V and J genes are TRBV11-3 and TRBJ2-1; tentative D call: TRBD2 (5 bases). Germline-derived CDR1 and CDR2 are SGHNT and YENEEA. The CDR3 has 13 amino acids. The V and J ends lost 0 bases and 7 bases respectively, with 7 bases between them. DNA of the CDR3: TGTGCCAGCAGCTTAGATCGGGGAAATGAGCAGTTCTTC. Protein product: CASSLDRGNEQFF.

This rearrangement joins TRBV7-9 to TRBJ2-1, with D perhaps matching TRBD2 (5 bases). There are 16 residues in the CDR3. The V end lost 2 bases, the J end lost 5 bases, and 16 bases lay between the germline ends. CDR1 is SEHNR and CDR2 is FQNEAQ in the germline V gene (reference sequence). The CDR3 is CASSLRLRDGDNEQFF. The CDR3 DNA reads TGTGCCAGCAGCTTAAGGCTCCGCGACGGGGACAATGAGCAGTTCTTC.

CDR3 sequence (DNA): TGTGCCAGCAGTTTGTACGGGACAGGTGTAGATACGCAGTATTTT. It encodes CASSLYGTGVDTQYF. The chain employs TRBV6-4 and TRBJ2-3; 8 bases match TRBD1. Germline-derived CDR1 and CDR2 are MRHNA and SNTAGT. This CDR3 contains 15 residues. J was trimmed by 5 bases and V by 5 bases; bases with no gene match: 9.

This chain links TRBV18 with TRBJ1-5; 11 bases map to TRBD1. CDR1 is KGHSH and CDR2 is LQKENI in the germline V gene. With 3 bases clipped from V and 7 bases from J, the junction kept 5 bases outside the gene matches. This CDR3 contains 15 residues. CDR3 DNA: TGTGCCAGCTCACCGGGACAGGGGGTCAGGCAGCCCCAGCATTTT. Residues: CASSPGQGVRQPQHF.

The gene calls are TRBV29-1 and TRBJ2-7; D is ambiguous. Trimming took 3 bases from V and 1 from J, leaving 13 bases between them. The V gene's germline CDR1 is SQVTM and CDR2 ANQGSEA. The CDR3 consists of 14 residues. CDR3 loop: CSVEAGFPSYEQYF. In DNA form, the CDR3 reads TGCAGCGTTGAGGCCGGGTTCCCGTCCTACGAGCAGTACTTC.

The chain is built from TRBV27 and TRBJ1-6; tentatively, D is TRBD1 (6 bases). Per the germline V gene, CDR1 is MNHEY and CDR2 is SMNVEV (reference sequence). This CDR3 has 14 residues. V was trimmed by 5 bases and J by 13 bases, leaving 18 bases between them. The CDR3 is CASSLQGNGAPLHF. The CDR3 coding sequence is TGTGCCAGCAGTCTACAGGGTAACGGGGCGCCCCTCCACTTT.

The V and J genes are TRBV2 and TRBJ1-5, with D possibly TRBD1 on 5 matching bases. Germline lookup yields CDR1 SNHLY and CDR2 FYNNEI. The V and J ends lost 6 bases and 1 base respectively, with 13 bases between them. The CDR3 contains 15 residues. The CDR3 sequence: CASRIRDLSNQPQHF. The DNA of the CDR3 is TGTGCCAGCAGAATCAGGGATTTGAGCAATCAGCCCCAGCATTTT.

The chain uses TRBV2 and TRBJ2-7, with TRBD2 matching 8 bases. Germline CDR1 SNHLY, CDR2 FYNNEI. Unmatched junction bases numbered 6, after V lost 1 base and J lost 4 bases. This CDR3 is 15 amino acids long. The CDR3 DNA reads as TGTGCCAGCAGTGAAGAGTCGGGAGGGGCTTACGAGCAGTACTTC. Its translation: CASSEESGGAYEQYF.

This rearrangement joins TRBV18 to TRBJ1-5; D is possibly TRBD1 (6 bases). V lost 4 bases and J lost 5, with 15 bases in between. CDR3 size: 15 residues. The germline gives CDR1 KGHSH, CDR2 LQKENI. The CDR3 protein is CASSRLGTNYQPQHF. CDR3 sequence (DNA): TGTGCCAGCTCACGCCTCGGGACAAATTATCAGCCCCAGCATTTT.

This chain links TRBV27 with TRBJ1-5, with D maybe TRBD1 (6 bases). Between the trimmed V and J ends, which lost 5 bases and 2 bases, there was a span of 10 bases. The germline CDR1 and CDR2 sequences are MNHEY and SMNVEV (reference sequence). This CDR3 comprises 14 residues. The CDR3 sequence is CASSTRGGNQPQHF. CDR3 DNA: TGTGCCAGCAGTACCAGGGGTGGCAATCAGCCCCAGCATTTT.

This rearrangement joins TRBV30 to TRBJ1-4; D may be TRBD1 (5 bases). The CDR3 consists of 14 residues. The V and J ends lost 0 bases and 6 bases respectively, with 11 bases between them. Germline loops: CDR1 GTSNPN, CDR2 SVGIG (reference sequence). CDR3 DNA: TGTGCCTGGAGTGTATACAGGCACCATGAAAAACTGTTTTTT. Encoded protein: CAWSVYRHHEKLFF.